A single sample gave rise to the 31 T cell receptor beta chains below, sequenced in a study of regulatory T cells in long-lasting Graves disease. As to time point: newly diagnosed GD, antithyroid drugs for less than 3 months. The TCR library was made from RNA extracted from PBMCs. Investigators prepared the TCR beta libraries by applying iRepertoire HTBI primers and Arm-PCR of CDR3 regions. MiXCR, run by TCRdb on the multiplex PCR reads, gives a single entry per CDR3 protein. The sample has 350,000 to 500,000 distinct CDR3 sequences; roughly 15% are singletons. These data also formed part of another study, on T cells in Graves' hyperthyroidism and ophthalmopathy.

This specimen was peripheral blood mononuclear cells (PBMCs), taken at new diagnosis, from a patient treated with antithyroid drugs. Receptors originate from a woman aged 45-59 years with Graves disease.

This clonotype was seen repeatedly, ten times or more. V gene TRBV7-8 combines with J gene TRBJ2-3; no firm D call. Germline CDR1 and CDR2: SGHVS and FQNEAQ. The germline V and J ends were trimmed by 5 bases and 0 bases, with 15 bases remaining between them. The CDR3 is 16 amino acids. The CDR3 sequence is CASSPTSSVSTDTQYF. The DNA for the CDR3 is TGTGCCAGCAGCCCAACCTCGAGCGTAAGCACAGATACGCAGTATTTT.

Notes on this clonotype: Just one base apart from a much larger clone, this may be a read error. This rearrangement joins TRBV6-5 to TRBJ2-1, with a possible D match to TRBD2 (6 bases). Germline CDR1 reads MNHEY; CDR2 reads SVGAGI. V was trimmed by 4 bases and J by 8 bases, leaving 15 bases between them. The CDR3 covers 14 residues. The DNA for the CDR3 is TGTGCCAGCAGTTCCGAGACTAGTCTCGATGAGCAGTTCTTC. It specifies CASSSETSLDEQFF.

This clonotype was counted many times. This chain links TRBV3-1 with TRBJ1-4; D unclear. The CDR3 loop spans 15 amino acids. Germline loops: CDR1 LGHDT, CDR2 YNNKEL (reference sequence). V was trimmed by 3 bases and J by 6 bases, leaving 14 bases between them. In DNA form, the CDR3 reads TGTGCCAGCAGCCAGATTTCCGGAGAAGATGAAAAACTGTTTTTT. Translated, it gives CASSQISGEDEKLFF.

The rearrangement links TRBV3-1 to TRBJ2-1; D uncertain. The assigned J gene may be wrong: the sequence end matches TRBJ2-5 better. Germline CDR1 LGHDT, CDR2 YNNKEL (reference sequence). The CDR3 spans 14 residues. Here the CDR3 reads CASSPRTFQETQYF. CDR3 nucleotides: TGTGCCAGCAGCCCCCGGACGTTCCAAGAGACCCAGTACTTC.

The table lists this clonotype with many counts. V is TRBV12-3 or TRBV12-4 and J is TRBJ2-3, with D perhaps TRBD1 or TRBD2 (5 bases each). Between the trimmed V and J ends, which lost 6 bases and 0 bases, there was a span of 13 bases. There are 15 residues in the CDR3. The CDR3 spells CASSLFRDSTDTQYF. The CDR3 DNA reads as TGTGCCAGCAGCCTCTTCCGGGACAGCACAGATACGCAGTATTTT.

This clonotype was seen ten or more times. J is TRBJ2-1 and V is TRBV20-1; TRBD2 might be the D (6 bases). The ends were cut back, 4 bases at V and 1 base at J, with 11 bases in the middle. The CDR3 runs 14 residues. Germline V gene data show CDR1 as DFQATT and CDR2 as SNEGSKA (reference sequence). CDR3 sequence: CSANRDSSYNEQFF. CDR3 sequence (DNA): TGCAGTGCTAACCGGGACTCTTCCTACAATGAGCAGTTCTTC.

In its sample, this clonotype was seen many times. The rearrangement joins TRBV28 to TRBJ2-5; 16 bases map to TRBD2. The CDR3 length is 17 residues. Trimming at V came to 3 bases and at J to 5 bases, leaving 6 bases not matched to a gene. In germline, CDR1 is MDHEN, CDR2 SYDVKM. CDR3 DNA sequence: TGTGCCAGCAGTTTCGGGACTAGCGGGAGGGCCCGGGAGACCCAGTACTTC. Its translation is CASSFGTSGRARETQYF.

This clonotype is a singleton in its sample. The rearrangement links TRBV20-1 to TRBJ1-1, with D possibly being TRBD1 (5 bases). Trimming stripped 1 base from V and 6 bases from J, with 12 bases between. Germline loops: CDR1 DFQATT, CDR2 SNEGSKA (reference sequence). This CDR3 is 13 amino acids long. CDR3 sequence: CSARAPGRAEAFF. The CDR3 coding sequence is TGCAGTGCTAGAGCGCCAGGGAGGGCTGAAGCTTTCTTT.

The chain uses TRBV9 and TRBJ2-7; 11 bases fit TRBD1. Germline-derived CDR1 and CDR2 are SGDLS and YYNGEE. The CDR3 runs to 16 residues. Losses at the gene ends were 3 bases for V and 5 bases for J; bases not matched to a gene: 10. The CDR3 loop is CASSARDRGNRNEQYF. In DNA, the CDR3 is TGTGCCAGCAGCGCGAGGGACAGGGGGAATCGGAACGAGCAGTACTTC.

This rearrangement joins TRBV28 to TRBJ1-6; unclear D gene. This CDR3 spans 12 amino acids. Germline assignment: CDR1 MDHEN and CDR2 SYDVKM. The ends were cut back, 3 bases at V and 16 bases at J, with 13 bases in the middle. DNA for the CDR3: TGTGCCAGCAGTTTTGGGCCCACCCCTCTCCACTTT. Translating it yields CASSFGPTPLHF. Drawing the rest from reference TRBV28 and TRBJ1-6, the complete variable domain is DVKVTQSSRYLVKRTGEKVFLECVQDMDHENMFWYRQDPGLGLRLIYFSYDVKMKEKGDIPEGYSVSREKKERFSLILESASTNQTSMYLCASSFGPTPLHFGNGTRLTVT.

This CDR3 reads CASSRQTMQKNTEAFF. The CDR3 DNA reads TGTGCCAGTTCACGACAGACTATGCAGAAGAACACTGAAGCTTTCTTT. The V and J genes are TRBV7-2 and TRBJ1-1, with D possibly TRBD1 on 5 matching bases. The CDR3 is 16 amino acids. Germline V gene lookup returns CDR1 SGHTA and CDR2 FQGNSA. Trimming removed 9 bases from V and 1 base from J, with 21 bases in between.

This clonotype has at least ten counts. The chain is built from TRBV7-9 and TRBJ2-5; 8 bases match TRBD1. V trimming: 3 bases; J trimming: 1 base; junction bases outside the gene matches: 4. The CDR3 extends over 15 amino acids. Looked up from germline, CDR1 is SEHNR and CDR2 is FQNEAQ (reference sequence). The CDR3 nucleotides read TGTGCCAGCAGCTTGATCGGGACAGGCCAAGAGACCCAGTACTTC. It translates to CASSLIGTGQETQYF.

V usage is TRBV30 and J usage is TRBJ2-3; 10 positions agree with TRBD2. V lost 4 bases and J lost 2; bases outside the gene matches: 12. Germline V gives CDR1 GTSNPN, CDR2 SVGIG (reference sequence). This CDR3 comprises 17 residues. Written as DNA, the CDR3 is TGTGCCTGGACACCCCCCCGGACTAGCGGCTTCACAGATACGCAGTATTTT. Its protein product is CAWTPPRTSGFTDTQYF. Filled out from reference TRBV30 and TRBJ2-3, the complete variable domain reads SQTIHQWPATLVQPVGSPLSLECTVEGTSNPNLYWYRQAAGRGLQLLFYSVGIGQISSEVPQNLSASRPQDRQFILSSKKLLLSDSGFYLCAWTPPRTSGFTDTQYFGPGTRLTVL.

The chain joins TRBV5-4 to TRBJ1-4; 7 nucleotides agree with TRBD1. Trimming removed 0 bases from V and 6 bases from J; junction bases left unmatched: 5. Germline V gives CDR1 SGHNT, CDR2 YYREEE (reference sequence). This CDR3 is built from 15 residues. CDR3 in DNA: TGTGCCAGCAGCTTGGCGGGACAGTGGGATGAAAAACTGTTTTTT. Translation: CASSLAGQWDEKLFF.

This clonotype was seen repeatedly, ten times or more. This sequence joins TRBV3-1 and TRBJ2-3; 9 bases align to TRBD2. Germline values: CDR1 LGHDT, CDR2 YNNKEL (reference sequence). With V trimmed by 1 base and J by 8 bases, 10 bases remained unmatched. This CDR3 contains 16 residues. The CDR3 sequence is CASSQGTSVRGGTQYF. In nucleotides, the CDR3 is TGTGCCAGCAGCCAAGGGACTAGCGTGAGAGGGGGTACGCAGTATTTT.

This clonotype turned up a few times. The chain recombines TRBV5-1 with TRBJ2-7; D is unresolved. This CDR3 spans 16 amino acids. Trimming pared 3 bases from V and 2 bases from J, leaving 18 bases between. CDR1 and CDR2 from the germline V gene are SGHRS and YFSETQ. The CDR3 DNA is TGCGCCAGCAGCTCGCTCAGTGAACCGTTTCCCTACGAGCAGTACTTC. Amino acid sequence: CASSSLSEPFPYEQYF.

A few counts support this clonotype. The chain uses TRBV28 and TRBJ2-5; 12 bases are a match to TRBD2. The ends lost 5 bases at V and 1 base at J; junction bases unmatched: 5. Per germline, CDR1 MDHEN and CDR2 SYDVKM. The CDR3 consists of 16 residues. CDR3 amino acids: CASSPGTSGFQETQYF. CDR3 nucleotides: TGTGCCAGCAGTCCCGGGACTAGCGGGTTCCAAGAGACCCAGTACTTC.

In its sample, this clonotype was seen many times. This sequence joins TRBV12-3 or TRBV12-4 and TRBJ2-5; TRBD2 might be the D (6 bases). This CDR3 comprises 14 residues. V lost 6 bases and J lost 2, with 13 bases in between. CDR3 in amino acids: CASSAWDLQETQYF. For the CDR3, the DNA is TGTGCCAGCAGCGCGTGGGACTTACAAGAGACCCAGTACTTC.

This chain joins TRBV19 and TRBJ1-1; D unresolved. V was cut by 8 bases and J by 0 bases, with 28 bases left in between. Germline-derived CDR1 and CDR2 are LNHDA and SQIVND (reference sequence). The CDR3 has 19 residues. The CDR3 region is CASYTSRGIPLSVNTEAFF. Here the CDR3 DNA reads TGTGCCAGTTATACCTCTAGAGGGATACCGTTATCTGTGAACACTGAAGCTTTCTTT.

In its sample, this clonotype was seen many times. The chain recombines TRBV5-1 with TRBJ2-1, with 8 positions matching TRBD2. Per germline, CDR1 SGHRS and CDR2 YFSETQ. The CDR3 totals 16 residues. The J segment lost 3 bases and the V segment lost 3 bases, leaving 8 bases of the junction unmatched. CDR3 in DNA: TGCGCCAGCAGCTCGGAAACTAGCGGCAACTACAATGAGCAGTTCTTC. Protein: CASSSETSGNYNEQFF.

This rearrangement joins TRBV7-9 to TRBJ2-3, with 8 bases fitting TRBD2. This CDR3 contains 19 residues. V trimming: 2 bases; J trimming: 2 bases; junction bases outside the gene matches: 15. Germline-derived CDR1 and CDR2 are SEHNR and FQNEAQ (reference sequence). The CDR3 reads CASSLSPRALAGTTDTQYF. In nucleotides, the CDR3 is TGTGCCAGCAGCTTAAGCCCCCGGGCGTTAGCGGGGACCACAGATACGCAGTATTTT.

The chain carries TRBV7-9 and TRBJ2-3; weak D call: TRBD2 (5 bases). Germline loops: CDR1 SEHNR, CDR2 FQNEAQ (reference sequence). V was trimmed by 6 bases and J by 7 bases, leaving 14 bases between them. The CDR3 has 13 amino acids. CDR3 sequence (DNA): TGTGCCAGCAGTGAACGAGCGGAAAATACGCAGTATTTT. Translating it yields CASSERAENTQYF.

Ten or more counts support this clonotype. This chain links TRBV28 with TRBJ1-2; D not resolved. Trimming took 3 bases from V and 3 from J, leaving 5 bases between them. The CDR3 length is 12 residues. The germline gives CDR1 MDHEN, CDR2 SYDVKM. This CDR3 reads CASSFGYYGYTF. CDR3 coding DNA: TGTGCCAGCAGTTTCGGATACTATGGCTACACCTTC.

A remark on this clonotype: This likely came from a read error, as a far larger clone is one base away. The rearrangement links TRBV5-8 to TRBJ2-3, with D uncertain. The germline V and J ends were trimmed by 3 bases and 2 bases, with 7 bases remaining between them. The CDR3 consists of 13 residues. CDR1 is SGHTS and CDR2 is YDEGEE in the germline V gene. The DNA for the CDR3 is TGTGCCAGCAGCTCAGTATTCACAGATACGCAGTATTTT. It yields the protein CASSSVFTDTQYF. Supplemented by reference TRBV5-8 and TRBJ2-3, the full variable domain reads EAGVTQSPTHLIKTRGQQATLRCSPISGHTSVYWYQQALGLGLQFLLWYDEGEERNRGNFPPRFSGRQFPNYSSELNVNALELEDSALYLCASSSVFTDTQYFGPGTRLTVL.

In nucleotides, the CDR3 is TGTGCCAGCTCACCACGAGGCGGGCTGAGCACAGATACGCAGTATTTT. This gives the protein CASSPRGGLSTDTQYF. The V call is TRBV18, the J call TRBJ2-3; D is possibly TRBD2 (5 bases). The CDR3 length is 16 residues. Trimming took 1 base from V and 0 from J, leaving 11 bases between them. Germline loops: CDR1 KGHSH, CDR2 LQKENI.

In its sample, this clonotype was seen a few times. The V gene is TRBV7-3, the J gene TRBJ2-1; the D gene is possibly TRBD2 (6 bases). The CDR3 covers 16 residues. Trimming shortened V by 2 bases and J by 9 bases, and 20 bases separated the two germline ends. Germline CDR1 reads SGHTA; CDR2 reads FQGTGA. The CDR3 protein is CASSLSEAGLFSEQFF. CDR3 sequence (DNA): TGTGCCAGCAGCTTATCCGAGGCGGGATTATTCAGTGAGCAGTTCTTC.

This clonotype has only one observation. A much larger clone differs from this one at a single base, so this may be a read error. The chain couples TRBV6-5 to TRBJ2-4; D may correspond to TRBD1 or TRBD2 (5 bases each). The CDR3 loop spans 13 amino acids. Per the germline V gene, CDR1 is MNHEY and CDR2 is SVGAGI. CDR3 residues: CASSWGPGGEQLF. Here the CDR3 DNA reads TGTGCCAGCAGTTGGGGACCTGGCGGTGAGCAGCTCTTC.

The V and J genes are TRBV10-2 and TRBJ2-2, with 7 bases matching TRBD1. Germline CDR1 is WSHSY and CDR2 is SAAADI. The junction had 11 bases not matched to a gene; V was cut back by 3 bases and J by 1 base. The CDR3 runs 18 residues. CDR3 region: CASSELNRGDGNTGELFF. Written as DNA, the CDR3 is TGCGCCAGCAGTGAACTAAACAGGGGTGATGGGAACACCGGGGAGCTGTTTTTT.

The chain combines TRBV6-4 with TRBJ2-3; D remains unclear. Germline V CDR1 and CDR2: MRHNA, SNTAGT. This CDR3 has 15 amino acids. V was cut by 2 bases and J by 2 bases, with 11 bases left in between. CDR3 sequence: CASSDDGGDTDTQYF. CDR3 coding DNA: TGTGCCAGCAGTGACGATGGCGGAGACACAGATACGCAGTATTTT.

On this clonotype: One base away lies a much larger clone, so this may be a sequencing read error. The rearrangement uses TRBV2 and TRBJ1-4; D gene unclear. Germline V gene sequence: CDR1 SNHLY, CDR2 FYNNEI. The CDR3 contains 12 residues. The CDR3 here is CASSEQNEKPFF. The CDR3 DNA reads as TGTGCCAGCAGTGAACAGAATGAAAAACCGTTTTTT. Complete variable domain (other parts from reference TRBV2 and TRBJ1-4): EPEVTQTPSHQVTQMGQEVILRCVPISNHLYFYWYRQILGQKVEFLVSFYNNEISEKSEIFDDQFSVERPDGSNFTLKIRSTKLEDSAMYFCASSEQNEKPFFGSGTQLSVL.

This clonotype has a count of ten or more. This chain links TRBV28 with TRBJ2-1, with 7 bases identical to TRBD1. The length of the CDR3 is 17 residues. V lost 6 bases and J lost 0; bases outside the gene matches: 11. The germline V gene has CDR1 MDHEN and CDR2 SYDVKM. CDR3 in DNA: TGTGCCAGCAGCCATAACAGGGGCCGTAGCTCCTACAATGAGCAGTTCTTC. It translates to CASSHNRGRSSYNEQFF.